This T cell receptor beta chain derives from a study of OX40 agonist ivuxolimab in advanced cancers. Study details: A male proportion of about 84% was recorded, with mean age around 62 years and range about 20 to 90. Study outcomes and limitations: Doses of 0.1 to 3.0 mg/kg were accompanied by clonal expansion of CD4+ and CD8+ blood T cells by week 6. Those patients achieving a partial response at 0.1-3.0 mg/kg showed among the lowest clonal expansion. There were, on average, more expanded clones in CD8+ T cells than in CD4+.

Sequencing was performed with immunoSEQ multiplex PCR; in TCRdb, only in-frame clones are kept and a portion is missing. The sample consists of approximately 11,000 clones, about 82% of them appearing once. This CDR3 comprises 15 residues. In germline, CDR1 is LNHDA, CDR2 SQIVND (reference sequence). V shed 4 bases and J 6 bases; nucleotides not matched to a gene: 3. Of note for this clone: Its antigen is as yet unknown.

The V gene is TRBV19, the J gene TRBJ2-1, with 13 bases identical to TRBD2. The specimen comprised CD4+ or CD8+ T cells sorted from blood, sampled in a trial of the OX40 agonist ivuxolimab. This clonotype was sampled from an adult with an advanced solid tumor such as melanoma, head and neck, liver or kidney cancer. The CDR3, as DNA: TGTGCCAGTAGTAGGGGACTAGCGGGGTTCAATGAGCAGTTCTTC. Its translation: CASSRGLAGFNEQFF. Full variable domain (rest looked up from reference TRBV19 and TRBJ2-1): DGGITQSPKYLFRKEGQNVTLSCEQNLNHDAMYWYRQDPGQGLRLIYYSQIVNDFQKGDIAEGYSVSREKKESFPLTVTSAQKNPTAFYLCASSRGLAGFNEQFFGPGTRLTVL.